Reported below is one T cell receptor beta chain. The antigen remains unidentified. The source of the sample is a study of T cells in Graves' hyperthyroidism and ophthalmopathy. Study context: It was at initial diagnosis, before any treatment, that peripheral blood was collected. Findings and limits, study-wide: It was a median about 7.1 months before onset that the model predicted ophthalmopathy.

This CDR3 is built from 18 residues. Trimming removed 0 bases from V and 3 bases from J; junction bases left unmatched: 10. The germline V gene has CDR1 LGHNA and CDR2 YSLEER. Diagnosis relied on clinical symptoms, serum thyroxine and TRAb, thyroid ultrasound and orbital computed tomography. RNA transcripts were the template for amplifying TCR beta CDR3 regions. First-round RT-PCR with HTBI primers amplified the TCR CDR3 region. MiXCR, applied by TCRdb to the multiplex PCR reads, yields one record per CDR3 protein. Altogether about 600,000 distinct CDR3 sequences are present, around 13% being singletons, with the ten largest covering around 13%.

This clonotype originated in a woman between 45 and 60 years old with Graves' ophthalmopathy. The chain is built from TRBV4-3 and TRBJ2-2, with 7 positions matching TRBD2. Sequencing was done on a sample of blood. CDR3 bases: TGCGCCAGCAGCCAAGATTGGGGAGGGCGCGGGGACACCGGGGAGCTGTTTTTT. Protein product: CASSQDWGGRGDTGELFF.